Listed below are T cell receptor beta chains from one sample, sequenced in a study of blood T cell repertoires in COVID-19. The assay was immunoSEQ multiplex PCR, and TCRdb's table has in-frame clones only and misses some. Among approximately 90,000 clones listed, roughly 78% were seen once. Sequencing was performed on peripheral blood. The receptors were gathered from an elderly woman with acute or convalescent COVID-19. CDR3s include the opening cysteine and the closing phenylalanine or tryptophan. D genes are given only for firm matches. Clone size appears in some rows only: once, few, many, or a class for an expanded clone.

>TRBJ1-1|TRBV6-4|-|-
CASSRVMNTEAFF
TGTGCCAGTTCCCGGGTCATGAACACTGAAGCTTTCTTT
>TRBJ1-2|TRBV3-1/TRBV3-2|-|-
CASSHYGAGGGYGYTF
TGTGCCAGCAGCCACTATGGGGCCGGTGGCGGCTATGGCTACACCTTC
>TRBJ1-1|TRBV5-1|-|-
CASSLVQAKNTEAFF
TGCGCCAGCAGCTTGGTACAGGCCAAGAACACTGAAGCTTTCTTT
>TRBJ1-4|TRBV21-1|-|-
CASSTRVRQRYNEKLFF
TGTGCCAGCAGCACCCGGGTGCGACAGCGTTATAATGAAAAACTGTTTTTT
>TRBJ2-7|TRBV3-1/TRBV3-2|-|TRBD2
CASSQDVAGGREQYF
TGTGCCAGCAGCCAAGATGTAGCGGGAGGGCGAGAGCAGTACTTC
>TRBJ2-7|TRBV18|-|-
CASSPSSVNEQYF
TGTGCCAGCTCACCGTCTAGCGTGAACGAGCAGTACTTC
>TRBJ1-2|TRBV5-1|-|TRBD1
CASSSTGESMDGYTF
TGCGCCAGCAGCTCAACAGGGGAGAGCATGGATGGCTACACCTTC
>TRBJ2-1|TRBV3-1/TRBV3-2|-|-
CASSQVIFNEQFF
TGTGCCAGCAGCCAAGTTATATTCAATGAGCAGTTCTTC
>TRBJ2-3|TRBV7-9|-|-
CASSLRQPWDTQYF
TGTGCCAGCAGCCTACGACAGCCTTGGGATACGCAGTATTTT
>TRBJ2-1|TRBV16|once|TRBD2
CASSPGGGLLSYNEQFF
TGTGCCAGCAGCCCGGGGGGGGGCCTACTTTCCTACAATGAGCAGTTCTTC
>TRBJ1-4|TRBV2|-|-
CASTGSGVTNEKLFF
TGTGCCAGTACCGGGTCGGGGGTAACTAATGAAAAACTGTTTTTT
>TRBJ1-6|TRBV7-9|few|TRBD1
CASSAGQGFYNSPLHF
TGTGCCAGCAGCGCCGGACAGGGGTTCTATAATTCACCCCTCCACTTT
>TRBJ2-1|TRBV27|-|-
CASIRDEQFF
TGTGCCAGCATTCGGGATGAGCAGTTCTTC
>TRBJ1-6|TRBV28|-|-
CASKQGGSYNSPLHF
TGTGCCAGCAAACAGGGTGGCTCCTATAATTCACCCCTCCACTTT
>TRBJ2-5|TRBV27|-|-
CASSIGVGSGETQYF
TGTGCCAGCAGCATAGGGGTGGGATCGGGAGAGACCCAGTACTTC
>TRBJ1-5|TRBV5-1|-|TRBD1
CASSVEGQGNQPQHF
TGCGCCAGCAGCGTGGAGGGACAGGGCAATCAGCCCCAGCATTTT
>TRBJ2-1|TRBV5-1|-|-
CASSHRGTYNEQFF
TGCGCCAGCAGCCACCGGGGGACGTACAATGAGCAGTTCTTC
>TRBJ2-7|TRBV5-1|once|TRBD2
CASSLVQRGDIRYEQYF
TGCGCCAGCAGCTTGGTTCAGCGGGGGGACATACGCTACGAGCAGTACTTC
>TRBJ1-2|TRBV9|-|-
CASSPGNSNYGYTF
TGTGCCAGCAGCCCCGGGAATTCTAACTATGGCTACACCTTC
>TRBJ2-5|TRBV7-8|-|TRBD2
CASSLFPSGGQETQYF
TGTGCCAGCAGCTTATTTCCTAGCGGGGGCCAAGAGACCCAGTACTTC
>TRBJ1-2|TRBV7-6|-|-
CASGRDMGYGYTF
TGTGCCAGCGGCCGGGACATGGGCTATGGCTACACCTTC
>TRBJ1-2|TRBV27|-|TRBD1
CASSFGQGAVGYTF
TGTGCCAGCAGTTTCGGACAGGGGGCGGTGGGCTACACCTTC
>TRBJ2-7|TRBV5-1|-|TRBD1
CASSSVGQGGEQYF
TGCGCCAGCAGCTCGGTGGGACAGGGGGGCGAGCAGTACTTC
>TRBJ1-6|TRBV9|-|-
CASSARQSSYNSPLHF
TGTGCCAGCAGCGCTCGACAGAGCTCCTATAATTCACCCCTCCACTTT
>TRBJ2-5|TRBV5-4|-|TRBD1
CASNLQGAETQYF
TGTGCCAGCAACCTGCAGGGGGCAGAGACCCAGTACTTC
>TRBJ2-5|TRBV7-7|-|TRBD2
CASSWGLAGEETQYF
TGTGCCAGCAGCTGGGGACTAGCGGGAGAAGAGACCCAGTACTTC
>TRBJ1-4|TRBV10-3|-|TRBD1
CAIRTGATNEKLFF
TGTGCCATCAGGACAGGGGCAACTAATGAAAAACTGTTTTTT
>TRBJ2-3|TRBV10-3|-|-
CAIRSLTASSTDTQYF
TGTGCCATCAGGTCCTTGACTGCGTCTAGCACAGATACGCAGTATTTT
>TRBJ2-1|TRBV5-1|-|-
CASSLTIHEQFF
TGCGCCAGCAGCTTGACTATCCACGAGCAGTTCTTC
>TRBJ1-1|TRBV18|once|TRBD1
CASSPKRQGNTEAFF
TGTGCCAGCTCACCGAAGAGACAGGGGAACACTGAAGCTTTCTTT
>TRBJ1-3|TRBV5-1|-|TRBD1
CASSLTYRGNSGNTIYF
TGCGCCAGCAGCTTGACCTACAGGGGAAACTCTGGAAACACCATATATTTT
>TRBJ2-2|TRBV5-1|once|-
CASSLAPLTGELFF
TGCGCCAGCAGCTTGGCCCCCTTGACCGGGGAGCTGTTTTTT
>TRBJ2-3|TRBV7-2|-|TRBD2
CASSFSGTSGATDTQYF
TGTGCCAGCAGCTTCTCCGGGACTAGCGGGGCCACAGATACGCAGTATTTT
>TRBJ2-5|TRBV7-6|-|-
CASSFYGQQETQYF
TGTGCCAGCAGCTTCTATGGACAACAAGAGACCCAGTACTTC
>TRBJ1-4|TRBV3-1/TRBV3-2|-|-
CASSWDNGDEKLFF
TGTGCCAGCAGCTGGGACAACGGTGATGAAAAACTGTTTTTT
>TRBJ1-2|TRBV12-5|many|-
CASGLGLGHDTF
TGTGCTAGTGGTTTGGGTCTGGGACATGACACCTTC